The 18 T cell receptor beta chains in this list originate from one sample, sequenced in a study of naive and memory T cell subsets. Two oligonucleotides, mixed equimolar, formed the beta constant-region primer covering TRBC1 and TRBC2. The ligated cDNA underwent four PCR rounds using SP2 and nested alpha and beta constant-region primers. One entry per CDR3 protein, called by TCRdb with MiXCR from the UMI-ligation and nested PCR reads. Here the sample spans around 110,000 distinct CDR3 sequences, 35% to 40% being singletons. Sample: central memory CD4+ T cells from blood. The source is a human donor in good health.

The CDR3 protein is CATSHRDRNSPLHF. In DNA, the CDR3 is TGTGCCACCAGCCACCGGGACAGGAATTCACCCCTCCACTTT. The V call is TRBV15, the J call TRBJ1-6; TRBD1 matches at 8 bases. V gave up 5 bases and J gave up 7 bases; unmatched junction bases: 4. The CDR3 is made up of 14 amino acids. Germline CDR1 LNHNV, CDR2 YYDKDF (reference sequence).

The chain carries TRBV29-1 and TRBJ2-3; TRBD2 matches at 10 bases. There are 16 residues in the CDR3. Germline loops: CDR1 SQVTM, CDR2 ANQGSEA. V was pared by 3 bases and J by 3 bases, with 9 bases of the junction left unmatched. As DNA, the CDR3 is TGCAGCGTTGACCTGAGCGGGAGGGCCTTAACAGATACGCAGTATTTT. This encodes CSVDLSGRALTDTQYF.

This clonotype is a singleton in its sample. This chain joins TRBV18 and TRBJ2-7; 11 bases align to TRBD1. The CDR3 has 14 residues. V shed 5 bases and J 9 bases; nucleotides not matched to a gene: 9. Germline V gives CDR1 KGHSH, CDR2 LQKENI. The CDR3 DNA sequence: TGTGCCAGCTCAGCATCGGGACAGGGGGTTGTGCAGTACTTC. It specifies CASSASGQGVVQYF. Combining the CDR3 with reference TRBV18 and TRBJ2-7 gives the whole variable domain NAGVMQNPRHLVRRRGQEARLRCSPMKGHSHVYWYRQLPEEGLKFMVYLQKENIIDESGMPKERFSAEFPKEGPSILRIQQVVRGDSAAYFCASSASGQGVVQYFGPGTRLTVT.

The chain has TRBV4-1 and TRBJ2-1, with 13 bases matching TRBD2. Germline CDR1 MGHRA, CDR2 YSYEKL. The CDR3 has 18 residues. V shed 4 bases and J 2 bases; nucleotides not matched to a gene: 8. The CDR3 nucleotides read TGCGCCAGCAGCCCGGGACTAGCGGGACTGCGGGCCTACAATGAGCAGTTCTTC. Protein: CASSPGLAGLRAYNEQFF.

This clonotype was recorded many times. The rearrangement links TRBV12-3 or TRBV12-4 to TRBJ2-2; weak D call: TRBD1 (6 bases). CDR3 length: 14 amino acids. The V and J ends lost 3 bases and 1 base respectively, with 6 bases between them. In nucleotides, the CDR3 is TGTGCCAGCAGTTTGGACAGGAACACCGGGGAGCTGTTTTTT. Its protein product is CASSLDRNTGELFF.

The CDR3 coding sequence is TGTGCCAGCAGTCCGGACGGCGCCTTAGGAGAAAAACTGTTTTTT. The encoded protein is CASSPDGALGEKLFF. V usage is TRBV6-2 or TRBV6-3 and J usage is TRBJ1-4; D gene unclear. Germline V gene data show CDR1 as MNHEY and CDR2 as SVGEGT. V was shortened by 5 bases and J by 8 bases, with 18 bases between the two germline ends. The CDR3 contains 15 residues.

This chain joins TRBV5-1 and TRBJ2-5, with TRBD2 matching over 8 bases. Germline-derived CDR1 and CDR2 are SGHRS and YFSETQ. The J segment lost 4 bases and the V segment lost 0 bases, leaving 5 bases of the junction unmatched. The CDR3 spans 15 residues. DNA of the CDR3: TGCGCCAGCAGCTTGGTGACGGGAGGGGGAGAGACCCAGTACTTC. Translation gives CASSLVTGGGETQYF.

The genes are TRBV28 and TRBJ2-7; 7 nucleotides align to TRBD1. Germline assignment: CDR1 MDHEN and CDR2 SYDVKM. The CDR3 has 14 residues. The junction had 10 bases not matched to a gene; V was cut back by 10 bases and J by 1 base. CDR3: CATTDRVLSYEQYF. DNA of the CDR3: TGTGCCACCACCGACAGGGTCCTTTCCTACGAGCAGTACTTC.

The gene calls are TRBV6-5 and TRBJ1-6, with D hard to call. The CDR3 covers 14 residues. V dropped 3 bases and J dropped 7 bases, with 10 bases sitting between them. Germline V gene data show CDR1 as MNHEY and CDR2 as SVGAGI. The CDR3 sequence is CASSYRQMNSPLHF. The CDR3, as DNA: TGTGCCAGCAGTTATCGGCAGATGAATTCACCCCTCCACTTT.

This sequence joins TRBV20-1 and TRBJ2-6; the D is unclear. This CDR3 contains 13 residues. Per germline, CDR1 DFQATT and CDR2 SNEGSKA (reference sequence). The V end lost 5 bases, the J end lost 2 bases, and 7 bases lay between the germline ends. The CDR3: CSAATTGANVLTF. CDR3 in DNA: TGCAGTGCTGCAACCACTGGGGCCAACGTCCTGACTTTC.

This chain joins TRBV5-1 and TRBJ2-2; 11 bases line up with TRBD2. The CDR3 sequence is 16 residues long. J gave up 8 bases and V 0 bases, and 6 bases lay outside the gene matches. Germline CDR1 is SGHRS and CDR2 is YFSETQ. The CDR3 DNA is TGCGCCAGCAGCTTGGCGCTAGCGGGAGGCCGTGGGGAGCTGTTTTTT. It specifies CASSLALAGGRGELFF. Together with reference TRBV5-1 and TRBJ2-2, the CDR3 gives the full variable domain: KAGVTQTPRYLIKTRGQQVTLSCSPISGHRSVSWYQQTPGQGLQFLFEYFSETQRNKGNFPGRFSGRQFSNSRSEMNVSTLELGDSALYLCASSLALAGGRGELFFGEGSRLTVL.

This clonotype was detected only a few times. This chain links TRBV29-1 with TRBJ2-1, with 7 bases that match TRBD2. CDR3 length equals 15 residues. The V and J ends lost 1 base and 1 base, in that order; junction bases with no gene match: 4. Germline assignment: CDR1 SQVTM and CDR2 ANQGSEA. The CDR3 loop is CSVEVLASSYNEQFF. The CDR3 coding sequence is TGCAGCGTTGAAGTACTAGCGTCATCCTACAATGAGCAGTTCTTC.

This clonotype appeared once. The chain couples TRBV29-1 to TRBJ1-1; D gene uncertain. CDR3 length: 12 amino acids. The V gene's germline CDR1 is SQVTM and CDR2 ANQGSEA. Trimming cost V 4 bases and J 6 bases, with 12 bases left between them. CDR3: CSVVLPSAEAFF. The CDR3, as DNA: TGCAGCGTTGTTCTCCCCAGCGCTGAAGCTTTCTTT.

This clonotype was counted a few times. This rearrangement joins TRBV10-2 to TRBJ2-3, with TRBD1 as a possible D gene (6 bases). V gave up 0 bases and J gave up 0 bases, with 10 bases separating them. The length of the CDR3 is 16 residues. CDR1 is WSHSY and CDR2 is SAAADI in the germline V gene. This CDR3 reads CASSESPTGSTDTQYF. Here the CDR3 DNA reads TGCGCCAGCAGTGAGTCCCCGACAGGTAGCACAGATACGCAGTATTTT.

This sequence joins TRBV28 and TRBJ1-1; 8 nucleotides agree with TRBD1. The CDR3 is made up of 17 amino acids. V shed 2 bases, J shed 4 bases, and the junction held 12 bases outside the gene matches. Germline CDR1 and CDR2: MDHEN and SYDVKM. CDR3 in DNA: TGTGCCAGCAGTTTACCCCTCGTGCCAGGGGGCGGCACTGAAGCTTTCTTT. Translating it yields CASSLPLVPGGGTEAFF.

The chain employs TRBV6-5 and TRBJ2-6; D is undetermined. V was trimmed by 0 bases and J by 0 bases, leaving 12 bases between them. The CDR3 is 18 amino acids. CDR1 and CDR2 from the germline V gene are MNHEY and SVGAGI. The CDR3 DNA is TGTGCCAGCAGTTACTCGGCTGGGATCCTCTCTGGGGCCAACGTCCTGACTTTC. Its protein is CASSYSAGILSGANVLTF.

This clonotype was seen ten or more times. The rearrangement uses TRBV7-2 and TRBJ2-3, with D unresolved. Germline V gene sequence: CDR1 SGHTA, CDR2 FQGNSA. This CDR3 spans 13 amino acids. Trimming stripped 5 bases from V and 0 bases from J, with 6 bases between. CDR3 sequence reads: CASSTTSTDTQYF. In DNA, the CDR3 is TGTGCCAGCAGCACTACTAGCACAGATACGCAGTATTTT.

This clonotype was counted between two and nine times. The chain carries TRBV29-1 and TRBJ2-4; D is perhaps TRBD2 (6 bases). The V gene's germline CDR1 is SQVTM and CDR2 ANQGSEA. V was shortened by 0 bases and J by 8 bases, with 17 bases between the two germline ends. The CDR3 contains 15 residues. The CDR3 region has the DNA TGCAGCGTTGAAGATGGGCGCGGGAATAGGGACATTCAGTACTTC. This codes for CSVEDGRGNRDIQYF.